The sample holds a few counts of the clone carrying this T cell receptor (beta chain). What it binds is unknown. Then a second PCR, running roughly 7 to 11 cycles, was carried out with a sample-barcoded 5' primer and a J-beta primer mix. Each CDR3 protein is one row after TCRdb ran MiXCR on the 5' RACE reads. The profile covers 1.6 million or so distinct CDR3 sequences, with roughly a third appearing a single time and around 11% taken by the ten largest. CDR3 length equals 15 residues. Looked up from germline, CDR1 is DFQATT and CDR2 is SNEGSKA (reference sequence). This record belongs to a study of blood T cells in healthy people across ages. Across the study: Template switching retrieved approximately one barcoded beta molecule for each two T cells.

Study results and caveats: When set beside aged donors, long-lived donors presented more naive CD4+ cells and higher diversity. Donor CMV status was unknown, possibly confounding expanded clonotype changes.

This sequence joins TRBV20-1 and TRBJ2-5; 7 bases match TRBD2. The J call could be wrong; TRBJ2-7 is a better fit for the DNA end. The receptor comes from a woman in her 30s in good health. Sequenced: blood. The CDR3 sequence: CSARIASGVTYEQYF. In nucleotides, the CDR3 is TGCAGTGCTAGAATTGCCAGCGGGGTTACCTACGAGCAGTACTTC.